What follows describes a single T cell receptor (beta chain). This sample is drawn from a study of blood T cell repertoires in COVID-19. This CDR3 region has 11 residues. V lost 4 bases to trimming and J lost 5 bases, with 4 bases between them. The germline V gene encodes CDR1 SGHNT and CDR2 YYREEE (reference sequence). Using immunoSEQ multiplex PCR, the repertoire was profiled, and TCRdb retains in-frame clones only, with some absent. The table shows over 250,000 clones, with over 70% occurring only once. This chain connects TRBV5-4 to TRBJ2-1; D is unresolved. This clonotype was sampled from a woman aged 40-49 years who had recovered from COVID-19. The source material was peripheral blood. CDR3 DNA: TGTGCCAGCAGCGCGGACAATGAGCAGTTCTTC. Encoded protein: CASSADNEQFF.